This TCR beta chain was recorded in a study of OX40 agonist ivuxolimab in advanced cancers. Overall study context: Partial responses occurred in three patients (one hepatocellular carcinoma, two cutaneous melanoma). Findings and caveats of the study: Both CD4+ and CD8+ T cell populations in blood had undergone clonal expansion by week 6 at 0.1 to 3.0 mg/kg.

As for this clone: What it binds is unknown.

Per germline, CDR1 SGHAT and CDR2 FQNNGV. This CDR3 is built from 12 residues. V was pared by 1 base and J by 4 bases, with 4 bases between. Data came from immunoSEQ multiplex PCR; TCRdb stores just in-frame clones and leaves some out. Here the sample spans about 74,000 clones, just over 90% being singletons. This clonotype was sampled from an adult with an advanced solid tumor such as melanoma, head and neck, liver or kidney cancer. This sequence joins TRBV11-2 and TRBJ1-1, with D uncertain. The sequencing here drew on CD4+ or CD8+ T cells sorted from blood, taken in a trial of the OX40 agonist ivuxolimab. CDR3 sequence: CASSLVGTEAFF. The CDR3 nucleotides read TGTGCCAGCAGCTTAGTGGGCACTGAAGCTTTCTTT. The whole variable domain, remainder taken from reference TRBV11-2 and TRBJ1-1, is EAGVAQSPRYKIIEKRQSVAFWCNPISGHATLYWYQQILGQGPKLLIQFQNNGVVDDSQLPKDRFSAERLKGVDSTLKIQPAKLEDSAVYLCASSLVGTEAFFGQGTRLTVV.